The 4 T cell receptor beta chains reported below all come from one sample, sequenced in a study of Graves' ophthalmopathy and Graves' hyperthyroidism. Amplifying from RNA transcripts, the study obtained TCR beta CDR3 regions. RT-PCR was first run with HTBI primers, then multiplex PCR in a second round. TCRdb re-called the multiplex PCR reads through MiXCR, storing one row per CDR3 protein. Of about 220,000 distinct CDR3 sequences listed, around a fifth are singletons. Sequencing was carried out using peripheral blood. These receptor sequences come from a woman between 50 and 59 years old with Graves' ophthalmopathy.

At least ten counts were recorded for this clonotype. This rearrangement joins TRBV20-1 to TRBJ2-2, with a weak D call TRBD1 (6 bases). V lost 3 bases, J lost 6 bases, and 17 bases lay in between. The CDR3 length is 15 residues. Looked up from germline, CDR1 is DFQATT and CDR2 is SNEGSKA (reference sequence). The DNA for the CDR3 is TGCAGTGCTAGTAAGGAGACAGGACGGGCCGGGGAGCTGTTTTTT. This encodes CSASKETGRAGELFF.

This clonotype occurred a few times. The gene calls are TRBV5-1 and TRBJ1-6; TRBD1 agrees at 11 bases. The CDR3 sequence is 16 residues long. The germline V gene encodes CDR1 SGHRS and CDR2 YFSETQ. The J segment lost 10 bases and the V segment lost 3 bases, leaving 9 bases of the junction unmatched. CDR3 region: CASSSLGGQGVSPLHF. The DNA for the CDR3 is TGCGCCAGCAGCTCCCTTGGGGGACAGGGGGTATCACCCCTCCACTTT.

The chain employs TRBV12-3 or TRBV12-4 and TRBJ2-2; perhaps TRBD1 as D (5 bases). The CDR3 extends over 15 amino acids. Trimming stripped 7 bases from V and 1 base from J, with 13 bases between. DNA for the CDR3: TGTGCCAGCACCCCTCCTAGGGGGAACACCGGGGAGCTGTTTTTT. It is translated as CASTPPRGNTGELFF.

This clonotype was detected ten times or more. The chain is built from TRBV7-8 and TRBJ1-3, with D possibly being TRBD1 (5 bases). V was clipped by 8 bases and J by 0 bases, with 8 bases between them. This CDR3 has 13 amino acids. The V gene's germline CDR1 is SGHVS and CDR2 FQNEAQ. CDR3 in DNA: TGTGCCAGCCGGGACGGCTCTGGAAACACCATATATTTT. Translating gives CASRDGSGNTIYF.